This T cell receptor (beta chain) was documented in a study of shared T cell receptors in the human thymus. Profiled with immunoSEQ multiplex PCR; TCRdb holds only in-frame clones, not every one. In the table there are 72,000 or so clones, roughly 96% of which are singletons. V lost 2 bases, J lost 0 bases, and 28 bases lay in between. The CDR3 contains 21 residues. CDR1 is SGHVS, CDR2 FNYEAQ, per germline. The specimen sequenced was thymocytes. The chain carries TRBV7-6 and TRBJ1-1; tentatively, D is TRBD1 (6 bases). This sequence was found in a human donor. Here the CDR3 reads CASSLLQAAGTWGRMNTEAFF. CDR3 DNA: TGTGCCAGCAGCTTATTGCAGGCTGCCGGGACATGGGGGAGAATGAACACTGAAGCTTTCTTT.